This TCR beta chain appears in the sequencing data of a study of T cells in Graves' hyperthyroidism and ophthalmopathy. Study-wide background: The blood sample was taken at first diagnosis, before treatment began.

Hyperthyroidism patients were newly diagnosed, had disease duration under 2 months, and were aged 18 to 65 years. The CDR3 contains 17 residues. Germline V gene lookup returns CDR1 SEHNR and CDR2 FQNEAQ (reference sequence). This clonotype was recorded a few times. One end of the junction does not line up with germline, which may come from a read error. What was amplified from RNA transcripts were TCR beta CDR3 regions. TCR CDR3 regions were first amplified by RT-PCR with HTBI primers. TCRdb re-analysed the multiplex PCR reads in MiXCR, keeping a single row per CDR3 protein. The table lists fewer than 900,000 distinct CDR3 sequences, around 20% of them singletons.

This chain joins TRBV7-9 and TRBJ2-2; weak D call: TRBD1 (6 bases). The sequencing sample was made of blood. This TCR was sampled from a woman aged 45-65 years with Graves' hyperthyroidism that later progressed to Graves' ophthalmopathy. The CDR3 coding sequence is TGTGCCAGCAGCTTAGCTGAGACAGGCCTGATCACCGGGGAGCTGGTTTTT. This sequence encodes CASSLAETGLITGELVF.